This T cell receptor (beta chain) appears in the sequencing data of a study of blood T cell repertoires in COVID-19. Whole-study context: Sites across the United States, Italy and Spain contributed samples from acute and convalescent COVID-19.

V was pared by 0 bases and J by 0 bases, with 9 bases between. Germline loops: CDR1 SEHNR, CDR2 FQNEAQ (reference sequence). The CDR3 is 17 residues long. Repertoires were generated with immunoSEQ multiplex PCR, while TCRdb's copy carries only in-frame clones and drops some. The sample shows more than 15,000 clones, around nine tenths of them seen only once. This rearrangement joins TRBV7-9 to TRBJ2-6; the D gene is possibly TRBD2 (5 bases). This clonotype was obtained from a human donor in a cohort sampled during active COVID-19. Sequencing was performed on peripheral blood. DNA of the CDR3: TGTGCCAGCAGCTTAGCGGACGGACTCTCTGGGGCCAACGTCCTGACTTTC. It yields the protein CASSLADGLSGANVLTF.